This TCR beta chain appears in the sequencing data of a study of T cells after yellow fever vaccination (dated by TCRdb to about 2019). In the study overall: The SMART-Seq v4 Ultra Low Input RNA kit was used to prepare libraries from fractions with low cell numbers. Bulk TCR alpha and beta repertoires were sequenced longitudinally to track T-cell clones before and after primary and booster YFV17D yellow fever vaccination. Two healthy male donors, one aged 18 to 30 and one aged 30 to 40 years, made up the cohort. Bulk PBMC replicates and cell subsets were isolated from blood drawn at multiple timepoints before and after both primary and secondary immunization. Beyond this particular receptor, the publication reports: A small share of clonotypes was detected in both CD4 and CD8 compartments, with the overlap likely arising from convergent recombination. Because the study included only a couple of donors, the extent to which the findings can be generalized is limited. After the booster, most of the clones that had expanded following primary vaccination were detected again (approximately 96% of CD4 and 88% of CD8), which suggests that memory was broadly maintained. Compared with the primary T-cell response, the secondary T-cell response was weaker but faster, peaking on day 5 rather than day 15. Computational filtering was required because FACS-sorted repertoires could contain abundant contaminating clonotypes from the bulk population.

The meaning of the sample's treatment or condition label: live attenuated yellow fever vaccine strain. A standard Ficoll-Paque protocol was used to isolate PBMCs from peripheral blood. Dynabeads CD4 and CD8 positive selection kits were used to isolate the CD4 and CD8 T-cell fractions. RNA was extracted with TriZol from bulk PBMCs, CD4 and CD8 fractions, and dextramer-positive and dextramer-negative fractions. This clonotype was detected only once. The specificity of this receptor is unknown. A much larger clone sits a single nucleotide away, making a read error possible. TCR cDNA was made using 5'RACE template switching, a step that added a universal primer site and unique molecular identifiers. Priming of cDNA synthesis was performed from both the TCR alpha and TCR beta constant segments. Library amplification involved two PCR steps, and the second step added sample barcodes and sequencing adapters. Sequencing of libraries was performed on Illumina HiSeq 2500 (2x100 bp) or NovaSeq (2x150 bp). Turning to the authors' computational methods: MIGEC was used to demultiplex reads and collapse the reads into UMI consensus sequences, and MiXCR was used for V(D)J alignment. Vaccine-responding clonotypes were defined with edgeR using replicate PBMC samples, requiring FDR below 0.01 and a log2 fold change above 5 up to day 15. CD4 or CD8 identity was assigned to each bulk clonotype according to whether the clonotype was present at higher abundance in the sequenced CD4 repertoire or the sequenced CD8 repertoire. The public reads were reprocessed in TCRdb via fastp at Q25 and MiXCR, keeping in-frame beta chains. CDR3 protein sequences are deduplicated, and each keeps its most common genes and DNA. The V and J calls reflect TCRdb's pipeline rather than the authors' work. Within this sample are roughly 170,000 distinct CDR3 sequences, with approximately 6% of them counted one time only. Together, the top ten hold less than 3% of the sample.

The germline V gene yields SGHDN for CDR1 and FVKESK for CDR2. The CDR3, cysteine through phenylalanine, is 16 amino acids long. CDR3 DNA only is kept here, 48 bases in frame from base 1. The junction carries 23 bases between V and J, which are trimmed by 4 bases and 8 bases respectively. This receptor chain uses TRBV14 and TRBJ1-2, and TRBD1 may be the D gene, going by 5 matching bases. The receptor comes from a young man who received the YFV17D yellow fever vaccine. Sequencing used CD4+ T cells sorted from PBMCs, obtained on the day of the first yellow fever vaccination. The DNA sequence reads TGTGCCAGCAGCCGTAAGGGACCGCCTATTGATGGGGGCTACACCTTC. Protein translation: CASSRKGPPIDGGYTF.